These 14 T cell receptor beta chains were sequenced from one sample in a study of T cells in Graves' hyperthyroidism and ophthalmopathy. RNA transcripts provided the source from which TCR beta CDR3 regions were amplified. Initially, a first-round RT-PCR of the TCR CDR3 employed the HTBI primer set. A single record per CDR3 protein comes from TCRdb applying MiXCR to the multiplex PCR reads. This sample has 650,000 to 850,000 distinct CDR3 sequences, with 15% to 20% found just once. Sequencing input: blood. Every receptor here comes from a woman aged 45 to 65 with Graves' hyperthyroidism that later progressed to Graves' ophthalmopathy.

The V gene is TRBV6-5, the J gene TRBJ2-7; D is unclear. V dropped 0 bases and J dropped 6 bases, with 6 bases sitting between them. The CDR3 covers 12 residues. The germline CDR1 and CDR2 sequences are MNHEY and SVGAGI. For the CDR3, the DNA is TGTGCCAGCAGTTACTCGACTTTCGAGCAGTACTTC. It specifies CASSYSTFEQYF.

This sequence joins TRBV5-6 and TRBJ1-1; a weak D match, TRBD1 (5 bases). CDR3 length: 14 residues. Germline V lookup: CDR1 SGHDT, CDR2 YYEEEE. V was trimmed by 0 bases and J by 6 bases, leaving 12 bases between them. This chain's CDR3 is CASSLGDGVPEAFF. The CDR3, as DNA: TGTGCCAGCAGCTTGGGGGACGGGGTACCTGAAGCTTTCTTT.

Turning to this clonotype: A read error is possible here, since a much larger clone lies one base away. The gene calls are TRBV13 and TRBJ1-1; no clear D. CDR3 length: 15 residues. Germline V lookup: CDR1 PRHDT, CDR2 FYEKMQ (reference sequence). DNA of the CDR3: TGTGCCAGCAGCCTTTCGCGGGCCGTGAACACTGAAGCTTCCTTT. This gives the protein CASSLSRAVNTEASF.

The rearrangement uses TRBV6-1 and TRBJ1-5, with TRBD1 identical over 8 bases. V gave up 7 bases and J gave up 1 base; unmatched junction bases: 12. The CDR3 sequence is 17 residues long. CDR1 is MNHNS and CDR2 is SASEGT in the germline V gene. In DNA, the CDR3 is TGTGCCAGCATAATAGGGACAGGATTGTTGAGCAATCAGCCCCAGCATTTT. It encodes CASIIGTGLLSNQPQHF.

The rearrangement joins TRBV7-9 to TRBJ2-2, with 11 bases fitting TRBD1. Germline loops: CDR1 SEHNR, CDR2 FQNEAQ (reference sequence). The CDR3 runs 18 residues. The junction had 14 bases not matched to a gene; V was cut back by 8 bases and J by 3 bases. CDR3 DNA: TGTGCCAGCCGGCCACTCGGACAGGGGGCGCTTGACACCGGGGAGCTGTTTTTT. Protein product: CASRPLGQGALDTGELFF.

Many counts were recorded for this clonotype. The chain couples TRBV3-1 to TRBJ2-3, with 8 bases aligning to TRBD1. Trimming removed 2 bases from V and 5 bases from J; junction bases left unmatched: 9. CDR1 is LGHDT and CDR2 is YNNKEL in the germline V gene (reference sequence). The CDR3 covers 16 residues. CDR3 DNA sequence: TGTGCCAGCAGCCAACGCCTCAGGGGGCGCGGAGATACGCAGTATTTT. The encoded protein is CASSQRLRGRGDTQYF.

In regard to this clonotype: One end of the junction varies from germline; a read error may be responsible. V usage is TRBV29-1 and J usage is TRBJ2-5; D may match TRBD1 or TRBD2 (6 bases each). Per the germline V gene, CDR1 is SQVTM and CDR2 is ANQGSEA. This CDR3 has 16 residues. Written as DNA, the CDR3 is TGCAGCGTTGAAAGGGGGGCGGCAGGGGAGACAGAGACCCAGCACTTC. It encodes CSVERGAAGETETQHF.

Ten or more counts support this clonotype. The rearrangement joins TRBV7-9 to TRBJ2-7; D is unresolved. In germline, CDR1 is SEHNR, CDR2 FQNEAQ (reference sequence). The ends were cut back, 2 bases at V and 0 bases at J, with 11 bases in the middle. The length of the CDR3 is 15 residues. The CDR3 is CASSLYLGSSYEQYF. In DNA, the CDR3 is TGTGCCAGCAGCTTATATCTCGGCAGCTCCTACGAGCAGTACTTC.

This clonotype turned up a few times. The chain carries TRBV9 and TRBJ1-2, with D hard to call. Germline values: CDR1 SGDLS, CDR2 YYNGEE. The CDR3 totals 16 residues. V gave up 0 bases and J gave up 6 bases, with 18 bases separating them. CDR3 in DNA: TGTGCCAGCAGCGTAGTGGGGTCAGCCTATCCAAATGGCTACACCTTC. As protein: CASSVVGSAYPNGYTF.

The chain couples TRBV30 to TRBJ1-3; D gene ambiguous. Trimming cost V 5 bases and J 0 bases, with 8 bases left between them. Germline values: CDR1 GTSNPN, CDR2 SVGIG (reference sequence). This CDR3 spans 13 amino acids. The CDR3 is CAWDPSSGNTIYF. The CDR3 DNA sequence: TGTGCCTGGGACCCGAGCTCTGGAAACACCATATATTTT.

This clonotype was detected ten times or more. The chain couples TRBV12-3 or TRBV12-4 to TRBJ2-7; 8 positions match TRBD1. V shed 3 bases and J 2 bases; nucleotides not matched to a gene: 3. The length of the CDR3 is 14 residues. The CDR3 nucleotides read TGTGCCAGCAGTTTTGAGGACAGGGCCTACGAGCAGTACTTC. Its protein is CASSFEDRAYEQYF.

This clonotype came up a few times. The rearrangement links TRBV12-3 or TRBV12-4 to TRBJ2-3; a possible D gene is TRBD2 (7 bases). Trimming took off 2 bases at V and 10 bases at J, with 16 bases between the two ends. This CDR3 is built from 14 residues. The CDR3 coding sequence is TGTGCCAGCAGTTTAAGGGGGGGCCAAGTTGCGCAGTATTTT. Its translation: CASSLRGGQVAQYF.

This clonotype has at least ten counts. The V call is TRBV7-9, the J call TRBJ1-1; no definite D call. Looked up from germline, CDR1 is SEHNR and CDR2 is FQNEAQ (reference sequence). Trimming removed 4 bases at V and 0 bases at J, with 9 bases between. CDR3 size: 14 residues. The CDR3 DNA follows: TGTGCCAGCAGCTCAGGAGCGTTGAACACTGAAGCTTTCTTT. Translation gives CASSSGALNTEAFF. Together with reference TRBV7-9 and TRBJ1-1, the CDR3 gives the full variable domain: DTGVSQNPRHKITKRGQNVTFRCDPISEHNRLYWYRQTLGQGPEFLTYFQNEAQLEKSRLLSDRFSAERPKGSFSTLEIQRTEQGDSAMYLCASSSGALNTEAFFGQGTRLTVV.

This clonotype was observed a handful of times. V usage is TRBV6-1 and J usage is TRBJ2-5; TRBD1 agrees at 7 bases. CDR3 length: 13 amino acids. Losses at the gene ends were 5 bases for V and 6 bases for J; bases not matched to a gene: 6. Germline lookup yields CDR1 MNHNS and CDR2 SASEGT. This CDR3 reads CASSKTGYQTQYF. The CDR3 coding sequence is TGTGCCAGCAGTAAGACAGGGTACCAGACCCAGTACTTC.